This T cell receptor (beta chain) was obtained from a study of T cells in Graves' hyperthyroidism and ophthalmopathy. Study-level findings and limits: Using 13 V-J features, a model discriminated ophthalmopathy from stable hyperthyroidism. Most thyroid clonotypes expanded above 0.001 were also detected in blood.

A remark on this clonotype: The antigen is not known.

The germline V gene encodes CDR1 MNHNS and CDR2 SASEGT. The CDR3 totals 15 residues. V was cut by 7 bases and J by 4 bases, with 16 bases left in between. TCR beta CDR3 sequences were amplified from RNA transcripts. HTBI primers drove first-round RT-PCR of the TCR CDR3. TCRdb recomputed calls from the multiplex PCR reads with MiXCR, one row per CDR3 protein. The sample holds around 500,000 distinct CDR3 sequences; approximately 14% are singletons and the top ten take approximately 13%. Specimen: blood. The clonotype comes from a woman between 35 and 50 years old with Graves' hyperthyroidism. The chain combines TRBV6-1 with TRBJ2-2; D is unclear. CDR3 in DNA: TGTGCCAGCACCCCGGAGTGGGCGCGCACCGGGGAGCTGTTTTTT. This codes for CASTPEWARTGELFF.